The 3 T cell receptor beta chains presented below share a single source sample, sequenced in a study of T cell clonality in common variable immunodeficiency. Notes on the study in general: In common variable immunodeficiency, TCR beta chains reportedly carried fewer deletions and N-nucleotide insertions.

Some clones are missing from TCRdb's copy, which holds only in-frame ones; the method was immunoSEQ multiplex PCR. Sampling found about 25,000 clones, none seen once. These receptors lack a known antigen. Material for sequencing was peripheral blood mononuclear cells. Receptors originate from a human donor with common variable immunodeficiency.

This clone has ten or more counts. Partial CDR3 DNA: TGCAGTGGTCAATCGGACACCTCTAACTATGGC. Translation: CSGQSDTSNYG. In full, the CDR3 is CSGQSDTSNYGYTF. The chain joins TRBV20-1 to TRBJ1-2; possible D gene TRBD1, 5 bases. Read coverage stops 3 residues before the CDR3 terminus; the germline J gene supplies the remainder. Germline lookup yields CDR1 DFQATT and CDR2 SNEGSKA (reference sequence). This CDR3 is built from 14 residues. V lost 7 bases to trimming and J lost 0 bases, with 15 bases between them.

This clone is judged medium-sized (0.01 to 0.1%). The read ends 3 residues early relative to the CDR3; the germline J gene fills the gap. The chain combines TRBV3-1 (or the pseudogene TRBV3-2) with TRBJ2-2, with 8 positions matching TRBD2. With V trimmed by 7 bases and J by 6 bases, 7 bases remained unmatched. This CDR3 spans 14 amino acids. Germline loops: CDR1 LGHDT, CDR2 YNNKEL (reference sequence). CDR3 sequence: CASIAGGRAGELFF. CDR3 DNA, as far as it was read: TGTGCCAGCATCGCGGGAGGACGGGCCGGGGAG.

Many counts were recorded for this clone. The sequence runs out 3 residues before the end of the CDR3; the remainder is reconstructed from the germline J gene. This chain connects TRBV19 to TRBJ2-1; 7 bases match TRBD2. The CDR3 has 16 residues. V lost 5 bases to trimming and J lost 2 bases; unmatched junction nucleotides: 9. The germline V gene encodes CDR1 LNHDA and CDR2 SQIVND (reference sequence). The covered CDR3 bases are TGTGCCAGTAGTGTCGGGGTAGCGGGTACCTACAATGAG. This encodes CASSVGVAGTYNE. The full CDR3 sequence reads CASSVGVAGTYNEQFF.